These T cell receptor beta chains were read from a single sample in a study of tumor-infiltrating lymphocytes in primary liver carcinoma. One entry per CDR3 protein results from TCRdb running MiXCR on the multiplex PCR reads. The table shows about 120,000 distinct CDR3 sequences, with 65% to 75% occurring only once. The sample was tumor-adjacent normal liver tissue. These receptors were taken from a woman in her fifties or sixties with primary liver carcinoma and hepatitis B virus infection. Each CDR3 is given with its conserved first and last residue. D genes are given only for firm matches. Not every row has a clone size; where given, it reads once, few, many or a size class.

j_gene: TRBJ2-1
len: 16
v_gene: TRBV12-3/TRBV12-4
d_gene: .
abundance: .
CDR3aa: CASSLEGGRINNERFF
CDR3nt: TGTGCCAGCAGTTTAGAAGGCGGAAGGATAAATAATGAGCGGTTCTTC

j_gene: TRBJ2-1
len: 15
v_gene: TRBV2
d_gene: TRBD1
abundance: few
CDR3aa: CASMTGGLYYNEQFF
CDR3nt: TGTGCCAGCATGACAGGGGGGCTTTACTACAATGAGCAGTTCTTC

j_gene: TRBJ2-7
len: 15
v_gene: TRBV6-5
d_gene: .
abundance: .
CDR3aa: CASSPPGARSYDRYF
CDR3nt: TGTGCCAGCAGCCCTCCAGGGGCGAGGTCCTACGATCGGTACTTC

j_gene: TRBJ2-2
len: 17
v_gene: TRBV5-5
d_gene: .
abundance: many
CDR3aa: CASSRRFWTTNTGELFF
CDR3nt: TGTGCCAGCAGCCGACGCTTTTGGACAACGAACACCGGGGAGCTGTTTTTT

j_gene: TRBJ2-3
len: 15
v_gene: TRBV6-5
d_gene: .
abundance: .
CDR3aa: CVSSYTPNGADTQYF
CDR3nt: TGTGTCAGCAGTTATACACCTAACGGCGCAGATACGCAGTATTTT

j_gene: TRBJ1-5
len: 13
v_gene: TRBV19
d_gene: TRBD1
abundance: few
CDR3aa: CASKTGDNQPQHF
CDR3nt: TGTGCCAGTAAGACAGGGGACAATCAGCCCCAGCATTTT

j_gene: TRBJ2-3
len: 15
v_gene: TRBV11-2
d_gene: TRBD2
abundance: .
CDR3aa: CTSSPGLAGPDTQYF
CDR3nt: TGTACCAGCAGTCCTGGACTAGCGGGCCCAGATACCCAGTATTTT

j_gene: TRBJ2-3
len: 14
v_gene: TRBV28
d_gene: TRBD2
abundance: .
CDR3aa: CASSTGTSRDTQYF
CDR3nt: TGTGCCAGCAGTACAGGGACTAGCAGAGATACGCAGTATTTT

j_gene: TRBJ2-2
len: 17
v_gene: TRBV28
d_gene: TRBD2
abundance: .
CDR3aa: CASNFPSGRARTGELFF
CDR3nt: TGTGCCAGCAATTTTCCTAGCGGGAGGGCTCGGACCGGGGAGCTCTTTTTT

j_gene: TRBJ2-3
len: 17
v_gene: TRBV4-1
d_gene: TRBD1
abundance: .
CDR3aa: CASSQVWDRGFTGTQYF
CDR3nt: TGCGCCAGCAGTCAAGTTTGGGACAGGGGATTCACAGGTACGCAGTATTTT

j_gene: TRBJ2-4
len: 17
v_gene: TRBV20-1
d_gene: TRBD1
abundance: .
CDR3aa: CSVAPVLDRGTKNIQYF
CDR3nt: TGCAGTGTTGCCCCTGTTCTGGACAGGGGGACCAAAAACATTCAGTACTTC

j_gene: TRBJ2-7
len: 17
v_gene: TRBV11-2
d_gene: .
abundance: .
CDR3aa: CASSLALTFRDHNEQYF
CDR3nt: TGTGCCAGCAGCTTAGCTCTCACTTTCCGGGACCACAATGAGCAGTACTTC

j_gene: TRBJ2-3
len: 13
v_gene: TRBV4-1
d_gene: .
abundance: once
CDR3aa: CASSPRLVDTQYF
CDR3nt: TGCGCCAGCAGCCCCAGGCTAGTAGATACGCAGTATTTT

j_gene: TRBJ2-5
len: 15
v_gene: TRBV5-4
d_gene: .
abundance: many
CDR3aa: CASSLNRGRQETQYF
CDR3nt: TGTGCCAGCAGCCTGAATAGGGGCAGACAAGAGACCCAGTACTTC

j_gene: TRBJ2-1
len: 15
v_gene: TRBV10-2
d_gene: TRBD1
abundance: .
CDR3aa: CASSESQLGGNEQFF
CDR3nt: TGCGCCAGCAGTGAGTCGCAGCTAGGGGGCAATGAACAGTTCTTC

j_gene: TRBJ1-1
len: 16
v_gene: TRBV6-1
d_gene: .
abundance: .
CDR3aa: CASSIRTERMNTEAFF
CDR3nt: TGTGCCAGCAGCATAAGGACAGAGAGAATGAACACTGAAGCTTTCTTT

j_gene: TRBJ2-2
len: 17
v_gene: TRBV11-3
d_gene: TRBD2
abundance: .
CDR3aa: CASSLGRLAENAGELLF
CDR3nt: TGTGCCAGCAGCTTAGGCAGGCTAGCGGAAAACGCCGGGGAGCTGTTGTTT

j_gene: TRBJ2-4
len: 14
v_gene: TRBV28
d_gene: .
abundance: .
CDR3aa: CATIGGLAKNIQYF
CDR3nt: TGTGCCACCATCGGGGGGCTAGCCAAAAACATTCAGTACTTT

j_gene: TRBJ2-3
len: 14
v_gene: TRBV29-1
d_gene: .
abundance: .
CDR3aa: CSACGHGSTDTQYF
CDR3nt: TGCAGCGCCTGCGGACATGGGAGCACAGATACGCAGTATTTT

j_gene: TRBJ2-2
len: 15
v_gene: TRBV5-1
d_gene: .
abundance: many
CDR3aa: CASSLGWADTGELFF
CDR3nt: TGCGCCAGCAGCTTGGGTTGGGCGGACACCGGGGAGCTGTTTTTT

j_gene: TRBJ2-1
len: 15
v_gene: TRBV29-1
d_gene: .
abundance: .
CDR3aa: CSVEGGTTQGNEQFF
CDR3nt: TGCAGTGTTGAAGGGGGGACTACCCAAGGCAATGAGCAGTTCTTC

j_gene: TRBJ2-1
len: 13
v_gene: TRBV20-1
d_gene: TRBD1
abundance: .
CDR3aa: CSAGGSSYNEQFF
CDR3nt: TGCAGTGCAGGGGGCAGTTCCTACAATGAGCAGTTCTTC

j_gene: TRBJ2-3
len: 14
v_gene: TRBV11-2
d_gene: .
abundance: once
CDR3aa: CSSSMGLPTNTQYF
CDR3nt: TGTTCCAGCAGCATGGGGCTTCCCACAAATACTCAGTATTTT

j_gene: TRBJ2-7
len: 14
v_gene: TRBV28
d_gene: .
abundance: .
CDR3aa: CASSFWEQGYEQYF
CDR3nt: TGTGCCAGCAGTTTCTGGGAACAGGGTTACGAGCAGTACTTC

j_gene: TRBJ2-2
len: 14
v_gene: TRBV7-3
d_gene: .
abundance: many
CDR3aa: CASSTTGNTGELFF
CDR3nt: TGTGCCAGCAGCACGACAGGGAACACCGGGGAGCTGTTTTTT

j_gene: TRBJ1-2
len: 16
v_gene: TRBV6-5
d_gene: .
abundance: .
CDR3aa: CASSYSVQLINYGYIF
CDR3nt: TGTGCCAGCAGTTACTCCGTCCAGCTCATAAACTATGGCTACATCTTC

j_gene: TRBJ2-5
len: 13
v_gene: TRBV7-2
d_gene: .
abundance: .
CDR3aa: CASTHQAAGTQYF
CDR3nt: TGTGCCAGCACCCACCAGGCAGCCGGCACCCAGTACTTC

j_gene: TRBJ2-1
len: 15
v_gene: TRBV7-3
d_gene: .
abundance: .
CDR3aa: CASSFLPTSYNEQFF
CDR3nt: TGTGCCAGCAGCTTCCTGCCGACCTCCTACAATGAGCAGTTCTTC